This T cell receptor (beta chain) emerged from a study of graft-versus-host responses after intestinal transplantation. Overall study results and limits: Some patients had graft-donor T cell macrochimerism, and their allografts showed high graft-versus-host to host-versus-graft clonal ratios. The marrow of recipients harbored GvH clones, and ileum or blood showed some of them first.

Regarding this clone: Its antigen is not known.

Sequencing used immunoSEQ multiplex PCR; TCRdb keeps in-frame clones, though not all of them. This table has some 70,000 clones, roughly 92% appearing once. This receptor was obtained from a human patient who received an intestinal transplant, so some T cells may come from the graft donor. The sample here was bone marrow, taken 700 to 850 days after intestinal transplantation.

The chain's CDR3 is CAAKPRGLAGVEQYF. Here the CDR3 DNA reads TGTGCCGCCAAACCAAGGGGACTAGCGGGAGTCGAGCAGTACTTC. The V call is TRBV28, the J call TRBJ2-7, with 14 bases fitting TRBD2. The trim removed 11 bases at V and 6 bases at J, leaving 12 bases unmatched. The CDR3 loop spans 15 amino acids. Germline V gene lookup returns CDR1 MDHEN and CDR2 SYDVKM. Drawing the rest from reference TRBV28 and TRBJ2-7, the complete variable domain is DVKVTQSSRYLVKRTGEKVFLECVQDMDHENMFWYRQDPGLGLRLIYFSYDVKMKEKGDIPEGYSVSREKKERFSLILESASTNQTSMYLCAAKPRGLAGVEQYFGPGTRLTVT.